The present T cell receptor beta chain was sequenced within a study of CD8 T cells in Susac syndrome (dated 2019 in TCRdb). About the full investigation: Whether CD8+ T cell activation and differentiation in Susac syndrome was antigen driven was tested using repertoire sequencing.

The paper as a whole reports these results and caveats: The number of individuals in the TCR sequencing and HLA analysis was acknowledged as relatively small.

High-throughput TCR beta sequencing profiled peripheral blood CD8+ and CD4+ T cells from healthy donors, Susac syndrome patients and multiple sclerosis patients. Multiple sclerosis controls were treatment-naive patients with stable or active relapsing-remitting disease fulfilling revised McDonald criteria. Bulk CD8+ and CD4+ T cells were purified by magnetic negative isolation, whereas CD8+ TEMRA cells were enriched by FACS. Blood was drawn into EDTA tubes, processed within 24 hours, and PBMCs were isolated by density gradient centrifugation. PBMCs destined for TCR sequencing were cryopreserved in liquid nitrogen and later thawed in a 37 °C water bath. Purity of sorted or isolated CD4+, CD8+ and CD8+ TEMRA cells was at least 90%. The CDR3 runs 15 residues from the cysteine to the phenylalanine. Just CDR3 DNA is preserved here, 45 bases in frame from base 1. V loses 6 bases at its end and J loses 4 bases; junction bases beyond the gene matches: 9. Per the germline V gene, SGDLS is the CDR1 and YYNGEE is the CDR2.

As to this clonotype: No cognate antigen has been identified for it. There are no base qualities to consult, and no much larger clone falls within one base.

RNA was extracted with the RNeasy kit and roughly 0.5 to 1 ug was reverse transcribed using random hexamers. The immunoSEQ multiplex PCR assay, covering 54 Vbeta and 13 Jbeta segments, was used to amplify TCR beta CDR3 regions. PCR amplification bias was corrected using a synthetic template baseline for primer optimization and computational correction. As for how the authors treated the data: Only productive sequences were kept, with reads annotated to V, D and J genes according to IMGT and analyzed in immunoSEQ Analyzer. To calculate clonality, Shannon entropy was normalized by log2 of the number of productive unique sequences and then subtracted from one. For each patient and control, public and private clones were evaluated within the 100 most prevalent clones. Susac-specific clones were defined as absent from healthy and MS cohorts, 850 to 1,300 published viral clones and other ImmuneACCESS disease sequences. TCRdb trimmed public reads at Q25 via fastp, called clones via MiXCR and kept in-frame beta chains. One record per CDR3 amino acid sequence lists the most common genes and DNA. These V and J calls are TCRdb output, not the study's own analysis. Present in this sample are 150,000 to 200,000 distinct CDR3 sequences, 94% of which were seen just once. The top ten hold about 0.094% of the sample.

The chain couples TRBV9 to TRBJ2-1, and 8 bases in between align with TRBD1. The sample consisted of CD4+ T cells from PBMCs. This TCR derives from a human donor with multiple sclerosis. The CDR3 loop reads CASTPMGQVYNEQFF. At the DNA level, the sequence is TGTGCCAGCACCCCCATGGGACAGGTGTACAATGAGCAGTTCTTC.